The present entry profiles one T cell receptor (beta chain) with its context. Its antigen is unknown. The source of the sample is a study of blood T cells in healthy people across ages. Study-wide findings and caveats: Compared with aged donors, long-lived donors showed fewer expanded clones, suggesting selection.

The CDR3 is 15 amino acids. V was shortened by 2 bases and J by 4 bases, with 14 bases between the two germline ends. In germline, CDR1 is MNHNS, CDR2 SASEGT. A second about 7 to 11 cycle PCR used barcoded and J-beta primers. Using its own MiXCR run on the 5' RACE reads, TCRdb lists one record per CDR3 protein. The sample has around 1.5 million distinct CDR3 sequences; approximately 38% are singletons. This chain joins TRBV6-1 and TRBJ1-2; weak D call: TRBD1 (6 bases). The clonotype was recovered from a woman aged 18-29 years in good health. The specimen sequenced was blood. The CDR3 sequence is CASSESQGITYGYTF. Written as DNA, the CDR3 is TGTGCCAGCAGTGAATCACAGGGAATTACCTATGGCTACACCTTC.